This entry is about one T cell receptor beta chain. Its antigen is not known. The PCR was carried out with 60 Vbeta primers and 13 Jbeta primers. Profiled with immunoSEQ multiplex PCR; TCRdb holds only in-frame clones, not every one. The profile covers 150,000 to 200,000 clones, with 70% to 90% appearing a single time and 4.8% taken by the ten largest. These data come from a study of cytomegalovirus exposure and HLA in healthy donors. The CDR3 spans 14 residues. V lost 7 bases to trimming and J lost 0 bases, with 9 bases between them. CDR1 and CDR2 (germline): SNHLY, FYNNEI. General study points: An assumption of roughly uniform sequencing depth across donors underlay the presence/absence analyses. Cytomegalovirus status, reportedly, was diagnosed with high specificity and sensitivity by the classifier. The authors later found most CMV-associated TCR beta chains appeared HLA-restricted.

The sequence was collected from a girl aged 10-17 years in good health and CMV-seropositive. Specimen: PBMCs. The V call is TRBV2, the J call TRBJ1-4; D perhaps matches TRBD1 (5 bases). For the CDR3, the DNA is TGTGCCAGCACTCCGACAGCAACTAATGAAAAACTGTTTTTT. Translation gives CASTPTATNEKLFF.